Described below is a single TCR beta chain sequence and its context. Trimming at V came to 4 bases and at J to 0 bases, leaving 7 bases not matched to a gene. Germline-derived CDR1 and CDR2 are SGHRS and YFSETQ. The CDR3 loop spans 16 amino acids. The record originates from a study of preoperative IRX-2 immunotherapy in early breast cancer. The method was immunoSEQ multiplex PCR; TCRdb's version includes in-frame clones alone and lacks a portion of them. The sample carries 20,000 to 25,000 clones, approximately 95% recorded once. As for treatment: preoperative locoregional IRX-2 cytokine immunotherapy. This phase Ib study tested locoregional IRX-2 cytokine immunotherapy given before surgery.

The chain is built from TRBV5-1 and TRBJ2-4; TRBD2 agrees at 7 bases. Sequenced here: tumor tissue, sampled after IRX-2 immunotherapy. This sequence was found in a human donor with breast cancer. This chain's CDR3 is CASSRGGIRAKNIQYF. As DNA, the CDR3 is TGCGCCAGCAGCCGGGGAGGGATCCGAGCCAAAAACATTCAGTACTTC.